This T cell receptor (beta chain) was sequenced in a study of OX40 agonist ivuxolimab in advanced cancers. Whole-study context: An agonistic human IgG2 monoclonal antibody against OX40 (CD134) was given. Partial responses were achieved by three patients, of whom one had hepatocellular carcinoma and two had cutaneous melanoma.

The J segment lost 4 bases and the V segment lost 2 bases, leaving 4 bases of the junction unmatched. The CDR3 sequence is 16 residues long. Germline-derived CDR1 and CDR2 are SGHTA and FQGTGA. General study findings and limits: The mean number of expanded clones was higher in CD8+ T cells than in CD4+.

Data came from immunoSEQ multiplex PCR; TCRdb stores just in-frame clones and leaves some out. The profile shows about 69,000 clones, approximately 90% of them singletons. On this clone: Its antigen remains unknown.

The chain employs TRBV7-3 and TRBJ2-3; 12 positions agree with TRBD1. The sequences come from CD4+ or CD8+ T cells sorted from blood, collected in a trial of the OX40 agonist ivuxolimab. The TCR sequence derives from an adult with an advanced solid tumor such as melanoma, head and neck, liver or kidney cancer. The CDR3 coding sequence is TGTGCCAGCAGCTTACTAGGGACAGGGGGCGCAGATACGCAGTATTTT. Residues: CASSLLGTGGADTQYF.